This T cell receptor beta chain is from a study of T and B cells in COVID-19 patients (dated by TCRdb to 2020 to 2022). Broadly, across the study: In this study, adaptive immunity was profiled in COVID-19 patients who either had active infection or had recovered, using TRB and IGH repertoire sequencing of peripheral blood. Median age was about 34 years in the recovered cohort versus 67 years in the active-infection cohort. In the active-infection cohort, about 90% of the 20 patients had comorbidities linked to unfavorable COVID-19 outcome. Over 7 million TCR sequences were analysed in a TCR and BCR sequence repository that covered about 40 patients and under 75 time points. Up to about 10 follow-up blood samples were collected per patient, with some samples spanning different disease stages in the same individual. Because samples were available both during active disease and after recovery, a couple of patients were counted in both the recovered and the active cohorts. Critical illness requiring mechanical ventilation or ECMO was present in about 65% of the 20 patients in the active-infection cohort. For the repertoire analyses, the comparison was an age-matched reference group of roughly 39 healthy donors who were negative for COVID-19 antibodies. A recovered cohort comprised some 18 patients contributing approximately 22 samples, mostly after mild to moderate COVID-19 managed as outpatients. Findings and caveats that apply to the study as a whole: The cohort was considered too small for HLA contributions to COVID-19 susceptibility or severity to be assessed. Specific T cell subsets (CD4+/Treg/CD8+) and sorted SARS-CoV-2-responsive or tetramer+ T cells had not yet been sequenced, with those experiments still ongoing. Blood samples from mildly ill patients during symptoms and early samples from severe cases were scarce. Strongly skewed TRBV/TRBJ gene usage was reported in patients with COVID-19. During active COVID-19 the TRB repertoires were highly clonal, but at recovery diversity and richness rose above the levels seen in healthy donors. Prospective validation of the reported TCR clusters was stated to be required before clinical use. A total of roughly 2,500 exclusive TCR clusters, including 30 to 40 low-pGen clusters, were found in the recovered cohort.

The germline V gene (reference sequence) specifies MNHEY as CDR1 and SMNVEV as CDR2. CDR3 length: 13 amino acids, cysteine to phenylalanine. Only the CDR3 DNA is retained, 39 bases long and in frame from the first base. Trimming removed 8 bases from V and 7 bases from J, leaving 17 bases between the germline ends. TRB repertoires were amplified using about 230-550 ng of genomic DNA isolated from blood. Sequencing used an Illumina MiSeq. TRB rearrangements were amplified by multiplex PCR with BIOMED2 TRB-A/B primer pools. Illumina-compatible adapters and 7-nucleotide sample barcodes were added to the amplicons in two consecutive PCRs. All library PCRs used Phusion HS II polymerase. The amplicons were purified from gel with the NucleoSpin Gel and PCR Clean-up kit, measured on Qubit, and then pooled at about 3.7 nM. Before Illumina next-generation sequencing, the quality of the amplicon pool was assessed on an Agilent 2100 Bioanalyzer. Per the source publication's procedure: TRB rearrangements were annotated with MiXCR 3.0.8 using the default MiXCR reference library. Sequences with fewer than 2 reads and non-productive reads were filtered out, and every unique CDR3 nucleotide sequence was treated as a single clone. R 3.5.1 was used to calculate clonality, diversity, richness and V-J gene usage. GLIPH2 was used to cluster TCRs based on CDR3 similarity, and OLGA was used to calculate the generation probabilities. Only GLIPH2 clusters containing at least four unique TCR clonotypes present in at least three individuals were kept. Using fastp trimming at Q25 and MiXCR clonotype assembly, TCRdb reanalyzed the public sequencing data and kept in-frame beta chains. Under each unique CDR3 protein, matching rows form one entry showing the most common genes and DNA. The authors' filters were not applied to this entry. In this sample the table shows some 7,800 distinct CDR3 sequences, roughly 24% of which occur a single time. Around 6.4% of the sample lies in the top ten.

As a fraction of the sample, this clonotype is medium-sized (0.01 to 0.1%). Its antigen is still unknown. No base quality values were provided; no much bigger clone lies one nucleotide off. The sequence links TRBV27 to TRBJ1-2; the D gene is possibly TRBD1, with 6 bases matching. The sequenced sample was blood. The TCR sequence derives from a human donor who had recovered from COVID-19. For the CDR3, the sequence is CASHVSGAGGYTF. The nucleotides read TGTGCCAGCCATGTCTCAGGGGCGGGTGGCTACACCTTC.